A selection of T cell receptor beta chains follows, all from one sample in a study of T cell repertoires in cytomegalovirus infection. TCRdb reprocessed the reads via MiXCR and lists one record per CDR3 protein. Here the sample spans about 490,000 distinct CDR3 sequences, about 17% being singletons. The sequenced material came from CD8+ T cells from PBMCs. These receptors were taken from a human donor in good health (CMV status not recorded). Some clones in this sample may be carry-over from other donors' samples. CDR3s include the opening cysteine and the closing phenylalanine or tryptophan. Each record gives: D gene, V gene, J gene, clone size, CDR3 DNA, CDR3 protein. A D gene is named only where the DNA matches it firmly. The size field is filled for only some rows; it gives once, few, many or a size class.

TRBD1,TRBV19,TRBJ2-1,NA,TGTGCCACCAGACAGGGCTCCTACAATGAGCAGTTCTTC,CATRQGSYNEQFF
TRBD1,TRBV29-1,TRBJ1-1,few,TGCAGCGTTGAAGAAGAGGGGCGAACAGGGGGGAACACTGAAGCTTTCTTT,CSVEEEGRTGGNTEAFF
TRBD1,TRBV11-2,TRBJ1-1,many,TGTGCCAGCAGCTTAAACCGGGACAGGGGGATCGGTGAAGCTTTCTTT,CASSLNRDRGIGEAFF
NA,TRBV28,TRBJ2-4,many,TGTGCCAGCAGCCCCCCCCGCGGGCGGCGGGACATTCAGTACTTC,CASSPPRGRRDIQYF
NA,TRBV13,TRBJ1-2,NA,TGTGCCAGCAGCTTGGGTTCCCTATCATATGGCTACACCTTC,CASSLGSLSYGYTF
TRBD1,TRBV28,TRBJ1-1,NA,TGTGCCAGCAGTGATCAAGACAAGGGGGCCAAGAACACTGAAGCTTTCTTT,CASSDQDKGAKNTEAFF
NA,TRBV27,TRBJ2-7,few,TGTGCCAGCAGTGAATTAGGGGCCGAGCAGTACTTC,CASSELGAEQYF
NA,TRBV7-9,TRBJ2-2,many,TGTGCCAGCAGCCCCGCGGCGGCGAACACCGGGGAGCTGTTTTTT,CASSPAAANTGELFF
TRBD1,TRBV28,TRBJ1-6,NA,TGTGCCAGCCATCCTGGGACAGGGGAGGAATCCTATAATTCACCCCTCCACTTT,CASHPGTGEESYNSPLHF
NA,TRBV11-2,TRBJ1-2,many,TGTGCCAGCAGCTTAACGGGAACGGGACACCAATGGGGCTACACCTTC,CASSLTGTGHQWGYTF
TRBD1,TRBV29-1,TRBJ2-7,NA,TGCAGCGTTGAAGATCCCGGACAGGGAAGGGCTGACGAGCAGTACTTC,CSVEDPGQGRADEQYF
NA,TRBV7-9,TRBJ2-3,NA,TGTGCCAGCAGCCCGACTCTCACAGATACGCAGTATTTT,CASSPTLTDTQYF
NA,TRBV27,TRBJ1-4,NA,TGTCCCAGCAGTTCAGACCCCGGGACGGTTATTAATGAAAAACTGTTTTTT,CPSSSDPGTVINEKLFF
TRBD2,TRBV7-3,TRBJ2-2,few,TGTGCCAGCAGCCTCGGACTAGCGGGCCCGACCGGGGAGCTGTTTTTT,CASSLGLAGPTGELFF
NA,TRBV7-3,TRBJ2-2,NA,TGTGCCAGCTTGGGGAACACCGGGGAGCTGTTTTTT,CASLGNTGELFF
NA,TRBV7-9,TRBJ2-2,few,TGTGCCAGCAGCTCCAAGGACGGGGAGCTGTTTTTT,CASSSKDGELFF
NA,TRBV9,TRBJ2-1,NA,TGTGCCAGCAGCGTAGGCGGCAGTTCCCTCAATGAGCAGTTCTTC,CASSVGGSSLNEQFF
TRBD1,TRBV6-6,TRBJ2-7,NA,TGTGCCGCTGCGACAGGGGTCCCCTACGAGCAGTACTTC,CAAATGVPYEQYF
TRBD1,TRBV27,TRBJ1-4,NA,TGTGCCAGAAGTTTATCTAACAGGGGAGAGGGACTGTTTTTT,CARSLSNRGEGLFF
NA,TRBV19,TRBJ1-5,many,TGTGCCAGTAGTACTCGTCCAGCTAGCAATCAGCCCCAGCATTTT,CASSTRPASNQPQHF